Presented here are 19 T cell receptor beta chains from one specimen sequenced in a study of control samples from healthy donors and cancer patients. This table comes from immunoSEQ multiplex PCR, and its TCRdb copy is limited to in-frame clones, with some not included. Of about 120,000 clones in the sample, about 91% were seen once. Sequences were obtained from blood. The receptors were gathered from a middle-aged man in good health.

This rearrangement joins TRBV4-1 to TRBJ1-2; D is unclear. The CDR3 covers 15 residues. Germline CDR1 and CDR2: MGHRA and YSYEKL. V lost 2 bases to trimming and J lost 4 bases, with 14 bases between them. The CDR3 DNA is TGCGCCAGCAGCCAACCCCCCGGGCAGAGCTATGGCTACACCTTC. Translation: CASSQPPGQSYGYTF.

The chain is built from TRBV6-5 and TRBJ1-1, with D uncertain. The germline V gene has CDR1 MNHEY and CDR2 SVGAGI. V was pared by 6 bases and J by 4 bases, with 15 bases between. The CDR3 runs 14 residues. The CDR3 coding sequence is TGTGCCAGCAGGGCTAGCGACTCTGCCACTGAAGCTTTCTTT. This translates into CASRASDSATEAFF.

In nucleotides, the CDR3 is TGCAGCGTTGAAGATAAGACAGCCTACGAGCAGTACTTC. Protein: CSVEDKTAYEQYF. The chain carries TRBV29-1 and TRBJ2-7, with D possibly TRBD1 on 5 matching bases. V was pared by 0 bases and J by 2 bases, with 8 bases between. Germline V gene sequence: CDR1 SQVTM, CDR2 ANQGSEA. There are 13 residues in the CDR3.

This chain uses TRBV14 with TRBJ2-1; D is possibly TRBD1 (5 bases). Between the trimmed V and J ends, which lost 2 bases and 9 bases, there was a span of 5 bases. Germline V gene lookup returns CDR1 SGHDN and CDR2 FVKESK. The CDR3 spans 11 residues. The CDR3 sequence: CASSQRGEQFF. In DNA, the CDR3 is TGTGCCAGCAGCCAAAGGGGTGAGCAGTTCTTC.

The chain uses TRBV5-8 and TRBJ2-7; TRBD1 agrees at 9 bases. This CDR3 has 12 residues. CDR1 and CDR2 (germline): SGHTS, YDEGEE. The CDR3 sequence is CGEGQGPYEQYF. The CDR3 DNA sequence: TGTGGGGAGGGACAGGGTCCCTACGAGCAGTACTTC.

The V gene is TRBV9, the J gene TRBJ2-7, with D unclear. This CDR3 contains 14 residues. Per germline, CDR1 SGDLS and CDR2 YYNGEE. V was clipped by 4 bases and J by 6 bases, with 17 bases between them. CDR3 nucleotide sequence: TGTGCCAGCAGCCCACGGAGACTCTCGGGCGAGCAGTACTTC. Its translation is CASSPRRLSGEQYF.

This chain links TRBV5-6 with TRBJ2-7; D not resolved. The CDR3 covers 12 residues. The germline V and J ends were trimmed by 4 bases and 4 bases, with 9 bases remaining between them. The V gene's germline CDR1 is SGHDT and CDR2 YYEEEE. The CDR3 spells CASSLARYEQYF. In DNA, the CDR3 is TGTGCCAGCAGCCTTGCGAGGTACGAGCAGTACTTC.

The rearrangement uses TRBV2 and TRBJ2-2, with D perhaps matching TRBD1 or TRBD2 (5 bases each). V dropped 7 bases and J dropped 6 bases, with 12 bases sitting between them. In germline, CDR1 is SNHLY, CDR2 FYNNEI. The length of the CDR3 is 13 residues. The CDR3 nucleotides are TGTGCCAGCAACAAAGAGGGGCCCGGGGAGCTGTTTTTT. Its translation: CASNKEGPGELFF.

This clone showed up just once. This sequence joins TRBV3-1 (or the pseudogene TRBV3-2) and TRBJ2-3; TRBD2 aligns across 7 bases. The CDR3 has 15 amino acids. V shed 3 bases, J shed 8 bases, and the junction held 11 bases outside the gene matches. CDR1 is LGHDT and CDR2 is YNNKEL in the germline V gene (reference sequence). CDR3 region: CASSQTSLRGGTQYF. The CDR3 DNA sequence: TGTGCCAGCAGCCAGACTAGCCTACGCGGGGGTACGCAGTATTTT.

The V and J genes are TRBV9 and TRBJ1-2, with TRBD1 as a possible D gene (6 bases). The germline V gene has CDR1 SGDLS and CDR2 YYNGEE. The CDR3 has 15 residues. Trimming took 3 bases from V and 2 from J, leaving 14 bases between them. The chain's CDR3 is CASSAHKGQNYGYTF. The CDR3 bases are TGTGCCAGCAGCGCCCACAAGGGACAAAACTATGGCTACACCTTC.

This sequence joins TRBV5-1 and TRBJ1-3; 7 bases are a match to TRBD1. The CDR3 is 16 amino acids. Germline CDR1 SGHRS, CDR2 YFSETQ. V lost 0 bases and J lost 0; bases outside the gene matches: 3. CDR3 loop: CASSLVGTASGNTIYF. The DNA for the CDR3 is TGCGCCAGCAGCTTGGTGGGGACAGCCTCTGGAAACACCATATATTTT.

This chain connects TRBV12-3 or TRBV12-4 to TRBJ2-1; no definite D call. CDR3 length: 13 amino acids. The V and J ends lost 4 bases and 6 bases respectively, with 10 bases between them. In nucleotides, the CDR3 is TGTGCCAGCAGTTCAGGCAGTTCCAATGAGCAGTTCTTC. Its translation: CASSSGSSNEQFF.

V and J are TRBV7-6 and TRBJ1-5; D remains ambiguous. Trimming took 1 base from V and 1 from J, leaving 8 bases between them. This CDR3 has 15 amino acids. Germline V CDR1 and CDR2: SGHVS, FNYEAQ. DNA for the CDR3: TGTGCCAGCAGCTTAGGGGCTTTAAGCAATCAGCCCCAGCATTTT. Translation: CASSLGALSNQPQHF.

The chain recombines TRBV18 with TRBJ1-4; 8 bases align to TRBD1. CDR3 size: 14 residues. Germline V gives CDR1 KGHSH, CDR2 LQKENI. The junction had 5 bases not matched to a gene; V was cut back by 4 bases and J by 7 bases. CDR3 nucleotides: TGTGCCAGCTCACAAGACAGGGGAAGTGAAAAACTGTTTTTT. Its protein product is CASSQDRGSEKLFF.

The chain uses TRBV5-5 and TRBJ2-7; 8 positions match TRBD2. V lost 3 bases, J lost 6 bases, and 11 bases stayed unmatched. Germline V gene data show CDR1 as SGHKS and CDR2 as YYEKEE (reference sequence). The CDR3 sequence is 15 residues long. CDR3 DNA sequence: TGTGCCAGCAGCTCCTCACCTAACCTAGCGGGCGAGCAGTACTTC. Translation: CASSSSPNLAGEQYF.

The chain combines TRBV3-1 (or the pseudogene TRBV3-2) with TRBJ1-2, with D hard to call. Trimming took 4 bases from V and 8 from J, leaving 14 bases between them. The CDR3 is 13 amino acids. Germline V gives CDR1 LGHDT, CDR2 YNNKEL (reference sequence). The CDR3 protein is CASSLRAGSGYTF. The CDR3 DNA reads TGTGCCAGCAGCCTCCGAGCGGGGAGCGGCTACACCTTC.

The chain is built from TRBV6-5 and TRBJ1-2, with TRBD1 matching 10 bases. There are 12 residues in the CDR3. The V gene end was trimmed by 7 bases and the J gene end by 8 bases; junction bases not matched to a gene: 4. The germline gives CDR1 MNHEY, CDR2 SVGAGI. Here the CDR3 reads CASTRDRGGYTF. The CDR3 region has the DNA TGTGCCAGCACCAGGGACAGGGGCGGCTACACCTTC.

The chain links TRBV5-1 to TRBJ1-2; D gene ambiguous. Per germline, CDR1 SGHRS and CDR2 YFSETQ. The V gene lost 5 bases and the J gene lost 0 bases, with 11 bases spanning the gap. The CDR3 covers 14 residues. The CDR3 loop reads CASSSAAANYGYTF. The CDR3 region has the DNA TGCGCCAGCAGTTCGGCAGCGGCTAACTATGGCTACACCTTC.

This clone showed up just a few times. The chain has TRBV19 and TRBJ2-3, with D unresolved. Trimming took off 6 bases at V and 0 bases at J, with 1 base between the two ends. The germline V gene has CDR1 LNHDA and CDR2 SQIVND (reference sequence). CDR3 length: 11 residues. CDR3 region: CASRSTDTQYF. CDR3 DNA: TGTGCCAGTAGGAGCACAGATACGCAGTATTTT.